What follows are 15 T cell receptor beta chains derived from one specimen sequenced in a study of cytomegalovirus exposure and HLA in healthy donors. Both 60 Vbeta primers and 13 Jbeta primers went into the PCR. Data came from immunoSEQ multiplex PCR; TCRdb stores just in-frame clones and leaves some out. The sample has under 200,000 clones; about four fifths are singletons. The sequencing sample was made of PBMCs. Every receptor here comes from a woman under 40 in good health and CMV-seropositive.

The chain is built from TRBV9 and TRBJ2-1, with 10 bases lining up with TRBD2. V lost 0 bases to trimming and J lost 4 bases; unmatched junction nucleotides: 4. This CDR3 has 16 residues. Germline CDR1 and CDR2: SGDLS and YYNGEE. CDR3 sequence: CASSVALAGVYNEQFF. The DNA of the CDR3 is TGTGCCAGCAGCGTAGCTCTAGCGGGGGTTTACAATGAGCAGTTCTTC.

To note about this clone: Germline is not matched at one junction end, which may reflect a read error. This chain uses TRBV7-9 with TRBJ1-1; D ambiguous. This CDR3 is built from 11 residues. In germline, CDR1 is SEHNR, CDR2 FQNEAQ (reference sequence). The CDR3 loop is CSSSFEGRAFF. In DNA form, the CDR3 reads TGTTCCAGCAGCTTCGAGGGCCGAGCTTTCTTT.

The genes are TRBV7-6 and TRBJ2-3; D unclear. This CDR3 is 13 amino acids long. V was shortened by 2 bases and J by 5 bases, with 8 bases between the two germline ends. Germline V lookup: CDR1 SGHVS, CDR2 FNYEAQ. In DNA, the CDR3 is TGTGCCAGCAGCTTACCCACACAAGATACGCAGTATTTT. The encoded protein is CASSLPTQDTQYF.

In this sample, this clone turned up a few times. The CDR3 loop is CASSFLWRNTEAFF. The CDR3 DNA reads TGTGCCAGCAGTTTCTTGTGGAGGAACACTGAAGCTTTCTTT. The chain employs TRBV27 and TRBJ1-1; D gene unclear. Trimming removed 3 bases from V and 1 base from J, with 9 bases in between. Germline V gives CDR1 MNHEY, CDR2 SMNVEV (reference sequence). The CDR3 runs 14 residues.

This clone has more than one count but fewer than ten. Other DNA sequences in the same sample also yield this CDR3. The J gene is TRBJ2-1, the V gene TRBV5-1; D not resolved. The CDR3 runs to 11 residues. In germline, CDR1 is SGHRS, CDR2 YFSETQ. Trimming took off 5 bases at V and 5 bases at J, with 5 bases between the two ends. CDR3 in amino acids: CASSFNNEQFF. For the CDR3, the DNA is TGCGCCAGCAGTTTTAACAATGAGCAGTTCTTC.

The chain employs TRBV5-6 and TRBJ2-7, with TRBD2 matching over 7 bases. V shed 0 bases and J 4 bases; nucleotides not matched to a gene: 7. The germline V gene has CDR1 SGHDT and CDR2 YYEEEE. There are 15 residues in the CDR3. CDR3 loop: CASSLAGGGPYEQYF. The CDR3 DNA is TGTGCCAGCAGCTTGGCGGGAGGAGGTCCTTACGAGCAGTACTTC.

The genes are TRBV2 and TRBJ2-5, with D possibly matching TRBD1 (5 bases). V lost 1 base, J lost 0 bases, and 12 bases lay in between. Germline V gene lookup returns CDR1 SNHLY and CDR2 FYNNEI. The CDR3 is 16 residues long. The CDR3 here is CASSEDGRAYQETQYF. CDR3 bases: TGTGCCAGCAGTGAAGACGGCAGGGCCTACCAAGAGACCCAGTACTTC.

Here the CDR3 DNA reads TGCGCCAGCAGCCAAGGGGGGACAGCAGATTCACCCCTCCACTTT. It yields the protein CASSQGGTADSPLHF. The chain joins TRBV4-3 to TRBJ1-6, with 7 bases fitting TRBD1. The J segment lost 8 bases and the V segment lost 1 base, leaving 5 bases of the junction unmatched. CDR1 is LGHNA and CDR2 is YSLEER in the germline V gene. There are 15 residues in the CDR3.

CDR3 loop: CASSSTGVSYNEQFF. The CDR3 nucleotides are TGTGCCAGCAGCTCGACAGGGGTTTCCTACAATGAGCAGTTCTTC. V gene TRBV7-9 combines with J gene TRBJ2-1, with TRBD1 identical over 8 bases. Trimming took 4 bases from V and 1 from J; bases not matched to a gene: 3. Germline loops: CDR1 SEHNR, CDR2 FQNEAQ (reference sequence). CDR3 length: 15 residues.

This chain links TRBV5-6 with TRBJ1-2, with D perhaps TRBD1 (5 bases). The CDR3 totals 14 residues. Trimming took 1 base from V and 4 from J, leaving 11 bases between them. CDR1 and CDR2 (germline): SGHDT, YYEEEE. CDR3 region: CASSLSRVGYGYTF. CDR3 sequence (DNA): TGTGCCAGCAGCTTGAGCAGGGTGGGCTATGGCTACACCTTC. The whole variable domain, filled in from reference TRBV5-6 and TRBJ1-2, reads DAGVTQSPTHLIKTRGQQVTLRCSPKSGHDTVSWYQQALGQGPQFIFQYYEEEERQRGNFPDRFSGHQFPNYSSELNVNALLLGDSALYLCASSLSRVGYGYTFGSGTRLTVV.

The genes are TRBV5-1 and TRBJ2-5; 10 positions agree with TRBD1. J gave up 4 bases and V 4 bases, and 10 bases lay outside the gene matches. Germline values: CDR1 SGHRS, CDR2 YFSETQ. The length of the CDR3 is 16 residues. CDR3 region: CASSREGTGVGETQYF. CDR3 in DNA: TGCGCCAGCAGCCGAGAAGGGACAGGGGTGGGAGAGACCCAGTACTTC.

The chain couples TRBV19 to TRBJ1-4; D possibly corresponds to TRBD1 (6 bases). Per the germline V gene, CDR1 is LNHDA and CDR2 is SQIVND (reference sequence). Trimming removed 7 bases at V and 8 bases at J, with 17 bases between. This CDR3 spans 14 amino acids. The CDR3 coding sequence is TGTGCCAGTAATTTTGGACAGTTAGGCGAAAAACTGTTTTTT. Translated: CASNFGQLGEKLFF.

The rearrangement uses TRBV5-6 and TRBJ2-2; D not certain. Germline V CDR1 and CDR2: SGHDT, YYEEEE. The CDR3 runs to 16 residues. V was clipped by 6 bases and J by 1 base, with 16 bases between them. CDR3 loop: CASTPTQDRNTGELFF. In DNA form, the CDR3 reads TGTGCCAGCACCCCGACCCAGGATAGGAACACCGGGGAGCTGTTTTTT.

CDR3 sequence (DNA): TGTGCCAGCAGCGTTAGCGATGGCTATGGCTACACCTTC. Its protein is CASSVSDGYGYTF. The chain recombines TRBV9 with TRBJ1-2; D remains ambiguous. The germline gives CDR1 SGDLS, CDR2 YYNGEE. Trimming shortened V by 2 bases and J by 4 bases, and 9 bases separated the two germline ends. The length of the CDR3 is 13 residues. The whole variable domain, remainder taken from reference TRBV9 and TRBJ1-2, is DSGVTQTPKHLITATGQRVTLRCSPRSGDLSVYWYQQSLDQGLQFLIQYYNGEERAKGNILERFSAQQFPDLHSELNLSSLELGDSALYFCASSVSDGYGYTFGSGTRLTVV.

The J gene is TRBJ2-3, the V gene TRBV5-6; no firm D call. CDR1 SGHDT and CDR2 YYEEEE come from the germline V gene. The CDR3 contains 12 residues. V lost 2 bases and J 4 bases, leaving 5 bases between the germline ends. The CDR3 DNA is TGTGCCAGCAGCTTCCTAGCAGATACGCAGTATTTT. Protein: CASSFLADTQYF.